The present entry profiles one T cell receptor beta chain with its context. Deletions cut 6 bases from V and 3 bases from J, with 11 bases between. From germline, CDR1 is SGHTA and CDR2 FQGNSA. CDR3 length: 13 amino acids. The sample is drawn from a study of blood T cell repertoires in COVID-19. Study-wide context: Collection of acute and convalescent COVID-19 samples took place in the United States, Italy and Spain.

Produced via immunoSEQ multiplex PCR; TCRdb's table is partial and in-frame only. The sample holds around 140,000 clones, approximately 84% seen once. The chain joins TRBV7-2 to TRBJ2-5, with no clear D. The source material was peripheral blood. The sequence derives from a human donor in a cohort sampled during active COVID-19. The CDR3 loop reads CASRSRVKETQYF. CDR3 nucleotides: TGTGCCAGCAGGAGTCGGGTGAAAGAGACCCAGTACTTC.